This TCR beta chain comes out of a study of OX40 agonist ivuxolimab in advanced cancers. Across the study: It was ivuxolimab, an agonistic anti-OX40 (CD134) antibody, that patients were treated with. Anti-PD-1, anti-PD-L1 or anti-CTLA-4 therapy given earlier was allowed, and 30% to 45% had some.

In the case of this clone: Its antigen is not known.

Blood samples were obtained at baseline, cycle 4 day 1, and cycle 7 day 1. Data came from immunoSEQ multiplex PCR; TCRdb stores just in-frame clones and leaves some out. The sample holds roughly 49,000 clones, 75% to 80% seen once. Germline CDR1 and CDR2: LNHDA and SQIVND (reference sequence). This CDR3 contains 14 residues. The V end lost 0 bases, the J end lost 4 bases, and 9 bases lay between the germline ends. General study points: CD4+ T cells averaged fewer expanded clones than CD8+ T cells.

The source is an adult with an advanced solid tumor such as melanoma, head and neck, liver or kidney cancer. Sequencing used CD4+ or CD8+ T cells sorted from blood, obtained in a trial of the OX40 agonist ivuxolimab. The chain combines TRBV19 with TRBJ1-2; possible D gene TRBD1, 5 bases. The CDR3 loop reads CASSIEEGLYGYTF. CDR3 DNA: TGTGCCAGTAGTATAGAGGAGGGACTCTATGGCTACACCTTC.